A selection of T cell receptor beta chains follows, all from one sample in a study of T cell repertoires in cytomegalovirus infection. Their specific antigens are unknown. TCRdb fed the reads into MiXCR, producing one record per CDR3 protein. The sample has fewer than 950,000 distinct CDR3 sequences, 32% seen once; the top ten hold around 12%. The specimen comprised cultured CD8+ T cells from PBMCs, sampled from culture after CMV antigen stimulation. The receptors were sampled from a human donor in good health (CMV status not recorded). Some clones in this sample may be carry-over from other donors' samples. The conserved cysteine and the conserved F or W are not part of the CDR3 here.

>TRBV6-1
ASRRQGDGNQPQH
>TRBV7-6
ASSLAGSRNQPQH
>TRBV9
ASSARPGTGVAYNEQF
>TRBV4-1
ASSPLTGDTQY
>TRBV6-4
ASSAEMTMNNEAF
>TRBV5-6
ASSLGSSIQY
>TRBV6-1
ASSEAKAF
>TRBV7-6
SSSRWQGIDEQF
>TRBV3-1
ASSQGRHPNTNSPLH
>TRBV9
ASSVVSRGGTDTQY
>TRBV7-9
ASSVQDPEAF
>TRBV4-1
ASSSRPGTDNQPQH
>TRBV28
ASSLTGGPQETQY
>TRBV7-9
ASSLIASGLNEQF